This paragraph reports one T cell receptor (beta chain). Antigen specificity is unknown. The PCR ran on 60 Vbeta and 13 Jbeta primers. Method: immunoSEQ multiplex PCR; TCRdb's copy keeps in-frame clones and lacks some. The sample records about 140,000 clones, around 9.7% being singletons. This sample was included in a study of cytomegalovirus exposure and HLA in healthy donors. Study-wide results and limits: A later analysis found that most CMV-associated TCR beta chains appeared HLA-restricted. Another analysis was done later, and it associated approximately 15,000 TCR beta sequences with HLA alleles at 0.05 false discovery rate. What a later analysis showed was that several of the most significant clusters appeared linked to common viral pathogens.

Trimming cost V 3 bases and J 3 bases; bases outside gene matches: 8. CDR3 size: 17 residues. From germline, CDR1 is MRHNA and CDR2 SNTAGT. The TCR sequence derives from a man aged 45 to 65 in good health and CMV-seronegative. The V call is TRBV6-4, the J call TRBJ2-6; 7 bases are a match to TRBD1. Sequencing was done on a sample of PBMCs. The CDR3: CASSEGAGGVGANVLTF. CDR3 coding DNA: TGTGCCAGCAGTGAAGGGGCAGGGGGAGTTGGGGCCAACGTCCTGACTTTC.